This entry is about one T cell receptor beta chain. Assay used: immunoSEQ multiplex PCR; TCRdb lists only in-frame clones, some missing. Found here are some 63,000 clones, roughly 89% of them singletons; the top ten hold around 5.5%. The data derive from a study of technical replicates of blood from a few donors. Deletions cut 4 bases from V and 5 bases from J, with 10 bases between. The CDR3 runs 12 residues. The germline gives CDR1 SGHRS, CDR2 YFSETQ. The gene calls are TRBV5-1 and TRBJ2-7, with a weak D call TRBD1 (6 bases). The receptor's source is a human donor in good health. Some clones in this sample may be carry-over from other donors' samples. The specimen was PBMCs. CDR3 amino acids: CASSLNRDEQYF. The CDR3 nucleotides are TGCGCCAGCAGCCTGAACAGGGACGAGCAGTACTTC. Variable domain in full (rest from reference TRBV5-1 and TRBJ2-7): KAGVTQTPRYLIKTRGQQVTLSCSPISGHRSVSWYQQTPGQGLQFLFEYFSETQRNKGNFPGRFSGRQFSNSRSEMNVSTLELGDSALYLCASSLNRDEQYFGPGTRLTVT.